Described below is a single T cell receptor (beta chain) sequence and its context. The CDR3 totals 17 residues. Germline assignment: CDR1 LGHNA and CDR2 YNFKEQ. UMI-tagged TRB cDNA libraries were built via 5' RACE. TCRdb re-called the 5' RACE reads; one entry per CDR3 protein, DNA not given. The repertoire shows 100,000 to 150,000 distinct CDR3 sequences; the top ten hold approximately 0.3%. This specimen belongs to a study of CXCR3-negative and CXCR3-positive naive CD8 T cells. Study details: TRB reads totalled about 140 million, about 1.5 +/- 0.3 million per library.

The receptor was derived from a human donor in good health. Some clones in this sample may be carry-over from other donors' samples. The sequenced sample was naive CXCR3- CD8+ T cells from blood. Subset: CD45RO-CCR7+CD27+CD95- naive CD8+ T cells lacking CXCR3 (TNR3-). The chain has TRBV4-2 and TRBJ1-5; TCRdb selects TRBD1, and the lack of DNA leaves this call unchecked. The CDR3: CASSQDWTGRPNQPQHF.